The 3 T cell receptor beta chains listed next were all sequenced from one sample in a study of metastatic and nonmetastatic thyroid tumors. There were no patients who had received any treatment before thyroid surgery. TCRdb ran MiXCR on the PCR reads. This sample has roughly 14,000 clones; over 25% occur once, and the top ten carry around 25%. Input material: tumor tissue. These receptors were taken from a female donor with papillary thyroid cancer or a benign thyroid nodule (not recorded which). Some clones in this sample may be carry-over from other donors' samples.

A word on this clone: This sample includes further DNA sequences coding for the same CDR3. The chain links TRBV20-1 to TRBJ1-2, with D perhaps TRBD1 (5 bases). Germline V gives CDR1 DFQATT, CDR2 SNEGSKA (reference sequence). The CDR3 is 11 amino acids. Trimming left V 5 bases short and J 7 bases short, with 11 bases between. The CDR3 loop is CSAQGGGGYTF. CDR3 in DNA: TGCAGTGCTCAAGGTGGGGGTGGCTACACCTTC.

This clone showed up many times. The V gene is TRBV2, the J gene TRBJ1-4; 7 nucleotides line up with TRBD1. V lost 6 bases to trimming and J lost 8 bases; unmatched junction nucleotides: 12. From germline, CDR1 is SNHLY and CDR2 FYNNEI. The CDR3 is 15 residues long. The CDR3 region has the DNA TGTGCCAGCAGAAGAAGGGACAGCCTTCGGGAAAAACTGTTTTTT. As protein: CASRRRDSLREKLFF. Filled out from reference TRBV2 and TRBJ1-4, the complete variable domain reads EPEVTQTPSHQVTQMGQEVILRCVPISNHLYFYWYRQILGQKVEFLVSFYNNEISEKSEIFDDQFSVERPDGSNFTLKIRSTKLEDSAMYFCASRRRDSLREKLFFGSGTQLSVL.

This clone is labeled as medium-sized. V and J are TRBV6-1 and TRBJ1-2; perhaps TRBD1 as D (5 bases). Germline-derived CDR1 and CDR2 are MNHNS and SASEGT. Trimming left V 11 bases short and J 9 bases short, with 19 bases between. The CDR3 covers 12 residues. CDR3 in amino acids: CAATSSRQSYTF. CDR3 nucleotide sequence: TGTGCCGCCACGTCTTCCCGACAGAGCTACACCTTC.